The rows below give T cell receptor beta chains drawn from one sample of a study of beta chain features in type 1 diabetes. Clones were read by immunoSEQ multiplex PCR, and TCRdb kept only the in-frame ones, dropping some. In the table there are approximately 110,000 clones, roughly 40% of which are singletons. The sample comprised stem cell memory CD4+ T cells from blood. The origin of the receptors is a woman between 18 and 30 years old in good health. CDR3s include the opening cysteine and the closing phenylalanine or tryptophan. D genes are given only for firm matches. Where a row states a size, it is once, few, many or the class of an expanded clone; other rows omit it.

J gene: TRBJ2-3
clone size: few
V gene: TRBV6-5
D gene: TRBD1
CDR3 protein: CASSYDRAPDTQYF
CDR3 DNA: TGTGCCAGCAGTTACGACAGGGCCCCAGATACGCAGTATTTT

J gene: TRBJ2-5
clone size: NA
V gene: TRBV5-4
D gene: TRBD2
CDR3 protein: CASSGLGQETQYF
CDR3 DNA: TGTGCCAGCAGCGGACTAGGCCAAGAGACCCAGTACTTC

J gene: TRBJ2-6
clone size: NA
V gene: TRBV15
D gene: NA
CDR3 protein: CATEPGHPTSGANVLTF
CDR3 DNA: TGTGCCACCGAACCGGGACACCCAACCTCTGGGGCCAACGTCCTGACTTTC

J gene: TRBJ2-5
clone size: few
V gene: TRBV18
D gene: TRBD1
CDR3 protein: CASSPRQGVAHQETQYF
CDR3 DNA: TGTGCCAGCTCACCACGGCAGGGGGTCGCCCACCAAGAGACCCAGTACTTC

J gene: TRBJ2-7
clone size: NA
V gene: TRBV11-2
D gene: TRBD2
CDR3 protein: CASSLRLAGLSYEQYF
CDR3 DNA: TGTGCCAGCAGCCTTAGACTAGCGGGACTCTCCTACGAGCAGTACTTC

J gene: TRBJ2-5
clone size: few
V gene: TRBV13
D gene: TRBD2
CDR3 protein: CASSSTAGGADRETQYF
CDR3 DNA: TGTGCCAGCAGCTCAACTGCGGGGGGAGCAGATAGAGAGACCCAGTACTTC

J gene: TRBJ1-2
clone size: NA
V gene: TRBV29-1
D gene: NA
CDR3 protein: CSVGDNGYTF
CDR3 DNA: TGCAGCGTTGGGGACAATGGCTACACCTTC

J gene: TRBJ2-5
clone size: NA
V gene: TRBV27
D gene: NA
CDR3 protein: CASSFLRGETQYF
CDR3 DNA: TGTGCCAGCAGTTTCCTCCGGGGAGAGACCCAGTACTTC

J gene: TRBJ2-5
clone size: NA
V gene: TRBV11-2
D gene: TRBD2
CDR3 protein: CASSPRGVLETQYF
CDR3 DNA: TGTGCCAGCAGTCCCCGGGGGGTACTAGAGACCCAGTACTTC

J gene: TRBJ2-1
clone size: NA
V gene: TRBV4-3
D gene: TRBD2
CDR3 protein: CASSQGTSGIYNEQFF
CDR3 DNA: TGCGCCAGCAGCCAAGGGACTAGCGGAATCTACAATGAGCAGTTCTTC

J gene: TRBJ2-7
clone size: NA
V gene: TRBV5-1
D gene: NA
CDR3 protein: CASSLGPGDSYEQYF
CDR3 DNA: TGCGCCAGCAGCTTGGGGCCAGGGGACTCCTACGAGCAGTACTTC

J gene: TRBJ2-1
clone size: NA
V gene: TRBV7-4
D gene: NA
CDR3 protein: CALIGGDSTYNEQFF
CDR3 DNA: TGTGCCCTCATAGGAGGGGACTCGACTTACAATGAGCAGTTCTTC

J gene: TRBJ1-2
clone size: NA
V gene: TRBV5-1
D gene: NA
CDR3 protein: CASRPSGGAGYGYTF
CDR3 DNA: TGCGCCAGCAGGCCTTCTGGGGGCGCGGGCTATGGCTACACCTTC